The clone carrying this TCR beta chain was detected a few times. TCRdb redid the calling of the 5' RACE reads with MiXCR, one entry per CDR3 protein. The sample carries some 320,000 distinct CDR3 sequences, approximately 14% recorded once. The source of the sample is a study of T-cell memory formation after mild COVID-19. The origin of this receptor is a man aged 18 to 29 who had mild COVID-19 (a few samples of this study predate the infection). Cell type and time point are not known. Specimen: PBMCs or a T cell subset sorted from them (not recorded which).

DNA of the CDR3: TGTGCCAGCTCACCCCGGGGTGGGTCGGCCTACTACGAGCAGTACTTC. Protein sequence: CASSPRGGSAYYEQYF. The chain is built from TRBV18 and TRBJ2-7; perhaps TRBD2 as D (5 bases). V lost 3 bases and J 3 bases, leaving 18 bases between the germline ends. The CDR3 is 16 residues long. Germline values: CDR1 KGHSH, CDR2 LQKENI.